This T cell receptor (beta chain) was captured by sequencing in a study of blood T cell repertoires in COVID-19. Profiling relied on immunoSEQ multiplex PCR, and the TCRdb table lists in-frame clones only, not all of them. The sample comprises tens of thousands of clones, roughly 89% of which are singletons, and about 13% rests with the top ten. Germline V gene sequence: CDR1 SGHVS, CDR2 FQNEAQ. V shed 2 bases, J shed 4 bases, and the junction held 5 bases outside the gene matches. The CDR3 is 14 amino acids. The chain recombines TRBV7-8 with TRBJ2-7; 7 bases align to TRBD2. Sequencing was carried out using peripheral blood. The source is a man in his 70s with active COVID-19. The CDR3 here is CASSLLAGVYEQYF. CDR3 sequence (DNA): TGTGCCAGCAGCTTACTGGCGGGAGTTTACGAGCAGTACTTC.